One and the same sample provided the 28 T cell receptor beta chains below, sequenced in a study of T cell responses to AZD1222 COVID-19 vaccine. Here immunoSEQ multiplex PCR was the method, and the copy in TCRdb shows in-frame clones only, minus some. The sample includes more than 90,000 clones, approximately 83% of them seen just once. Sequenced here: peripheral blood, sampled on day 0 of AZD1222 vaccination. Source of these receptors: an adult in good health.

The chain recombines TRBV4-1 with TRBJ1-2; no reliable D call. The V gene's germline CDR1 is MGHRA and CDR2 YSYEKL. There are 14 residues in the CDR3. V dropped 0 bases and J dropped 5 bases, with 10 bases sitting between them. CDR3 residues: CASSQEGTGYGYTF. The CDR3 nucleotides read TGCGCCAGCAGCCAAGAAGGAACGGGGTATGGCTACACCTTC.

The CDR3 DNA follows: TGTGCCAGCAGCCCCTACAGGGGCGAGCAGTTCTTC. It codes for CASSPYRGEQFF. This chain connects TRBV7-2 to TRBJ2-1, with 7 bases identical to TRBD1. The J segment lost 10 bases and the V segment lost 5 bases, leaving 5 bases of the junction unmatched. There are 12 residues in the CDR3. Germline V gives CDR1 SGHTA, CDR2 FQGNSA.

This clone was seen only a few times. V and J are TRBV5-1 and TRBJ2-5; 11 positions match TRBD1. CDR1 SGHRS and CDR2 YFSETQ come from the germline V gene. There are 15 residues in the CDR3. V shed 6 bases and J 5 bases; nucleotides not matched to a gene: 9. The chain's CDR3 is CASTPQGDRGETQYF. The CDR3 DNA reads as TGCGCCAGCACCCCACAGGGGGACAGGGGGGAGACCCAGTACTTC. Drawing the rest from reference TRBV5-1 and TRBJ2-5, the complete variable domain is KAGVTQTPRYLIKTRGQQVTLSCSPISGHRSVSWYQQTPGQGLQFLFEYFSETQRNKGNFPGRFSGRQFSNSRSEMNVSTLELGDSALYLCASTPQGDRGETQYFGPGTRLLVL.

The rearrangement uses TRBV9 and TRBJ1-5; D not certain. The CDR3 runs to 14 residues. The germline gives CDR1 SGDLS, CDR2 YYNGEE. Trimming left V 2 bases short and J 2 bases short, with 8 bases between. The CDR3 loop is CASSVGTGNQPQHF. The CDR3 region has the DNA TGTGCCAGCAGCGTCGGAACAGGCAATCAGCCCCAGCATTTT.

This chain joins TRBV28 and TRBJ1-2; D is unresolved. This CDR3 has 14 amino acids. V was cut by 2 bases and J by 5 bases, with 12 bases left in between. CDR1 is MDHEN, CDR2 SYDVKM, per germline. The CDR3: CASSLTDIAYGYTF. For the CDR3, the DNA is TGTGCCAGCAGTTTAACAGACATAGCTTATGGCTACACCTTC.

The rearrangement uses TRBV9 and TRBJ1-6; D gene unclear. CDR1 is SGDLS and CDR2 is YYNGEE in the germline V gene. The CDR3 totals 12 residues. V lost 0 bases, J lost 11 bases, and 6 bases lay in between. CDR3 nucleotide sequence: TGTGCCAGCAGCGTAGAAGGGACACCCCTCCACTTT. It is translated as CASSVEGTPLHF. The full variable domain, its missing parts supplied by reference TRBV9 and TRBJ1-6, is DSGVTQTPKHLITATGQRVTLRCSPRSGDLSVYWYQQSLDQGLQFLIQYYNGEERAKGNILERFSAQQFPDLHSELNLSSLELGDSALYFCASSVEGTPLHFGNGTRLTVT.

This sequence joins TRBV7-9 and TRBJ2-7; D remains unclear. Germline CDR1 reads SEHNR; CDR2 reads FQNEAQ (reference sequence). V was clipped by 0 bases and J by 0 bases, with 6 bases between them. The CDR3 is 14 amino acids. The chain's CDR3 is CASSLAGSSYEQYF. CDR3 in DNA: TGTGCCAGCAGCTTAGCAGGGTCCTCCTACGAGCAGTACTTC.

The gene calls are TRBV15 and TRBJ1-4; D remains unclear. The CDR3 covers 13 residues. Germline CDR1 LNHNV, CDR2 YYDKDF (reference sequence). Trimming removed 1 base from V and 5 bases from J, with 5 bases in between. As DNA, the CDR3 is TGTGCCACCAGCAGAGGAGGAAATGAAAAACTGTTTTTT. This sequence encodes CATSRGGNEKLFF.

The genes are TRBV7-2 and TRBJ2-5; 8 bases are a match to TRBD2. After removal of 7 bases from V and 5 bases from J, the junction contained 9 bases not matched to a gene. Germline assignment: CDR1 SGHTA and CDR2 FQGNSA. The CDR3 is 14 residues long. CDR3 DNA: TGTGCCAGCAATAACGGCCCGGGAGGGGAGACCCAGTACTTC. Its translation is CASNNGPGGETQYF.

CDR3 sequence reads: CASSSARGGNEKLFF. CDR3 DNA: TGTGCCAGCAGTTCGGCCCGAGGGGGTAATGAAAAACTGTTTTTT. V is TRBV28 and J is TRBJ1-4; possible D gene TRBD1, 6 bases. With 4 bases removed from V and 4 bases from J, the gap between germline ends came to 13 bases. CDR3 size: 15 residues. Germline CDR1 is MDHEN and CDR2 is SYDVKM. The complete variable domain, with remaining parts taken from reference TRBV28 and TRBJ1-4, reads DVKVTQSSRYLVKRTGEKVFLECVQDMDHENMFWYRQDPGLGLRLIYFSYDVKMKEKGDIPEGYSVSREKKERFSLILESASTNQTSMYLCASSSARGGNEKLFFGSGTQLSVL.

DNA for the CDR3: TGCGCCAGCAGCTTGGGATCAGGGGGACTTGAGCAGTACTTC. This translates into CASSLGSGGLEQYF. The chain joins TRBV5-1 to TRBJ2-7, with D perhaps TRBD1 (7 bases). The V gene lost 0 bases and the J gene lost 7 bases, with 14 bases spanning the gap. The CDR3 contains 14 residues. Germline V gene data show CDR1 as SGHRS and CDR2 as YFSETQ.

There are a few counts of this clone. The chain is built from TRBV28 and TRBJ1-3; D might be TRBD1 (5 bases). V gave up 11 bases and J gave up 0 bases, with 11 bases separating them. Germline V gives CDR1 MDHEN, CDR2 SYDVKM. The CDR3 totals 13 residues. Written as DNA, the CDR3 is TGTGCCCACAGGTGGGCCTCTGGAAACACCATATATTTT. It is translated as CAHRWASGNTIYF.

V gene TRBV4-1 combines with J gene TRBJ2-7; D tentatively reads TRBD1 or TRBD2 (5 bases each). V was cut by 1 base and J by 11 bases, with 15 bases left in between. Germline V CDR1 and CDR2: MGHRA, YSYEKL. The CDR3 runs 13 residues. This chain's CDR3 is CASSQAPWDPEYF. For the CDR3, the DNA is TGCGCCAGCAGCCAAGCTCCATGGGACCCGGAGTACTTC.

The V gene is TRBV28, the J gene TRBJ1-5; D unresolved. Germline-derived CDR1 and CDR2 are MDHEN and SYDVKM. V shed 6 bases and J shed 6 bases, with 18 bases lying between them. There are 15 residues in the CDR3. This CDR3 is CASSSARGWVQPQHF. Written as DNA, the CDR3 is TGTGCCAGCAGCTCGGCGCGAGGGTGGGTTCAGCCCCAGCATTTT.

The chain has TRBV5-1 and TRBJ2-4, with no clear D. Trimming pared 0 bases from V and 0 bases from J, leaving 16 bases between. Germline V gene data show CDR1 as SGHRS and CDR2 as YFSETQ. CDR3 length: 18 amino acids. The CDR3 is CASSLEAGDHLAKNIQYF. The CDR3 DNA sequence: TGCGCCAGCAGCTTGGAGGCAGGCGACCACCTAGCCAAAAACATTCAGTACTTC.

The gene calls are TRBV7-8 and TRBJ1-5; D is ambiguous. CDR1 and CDR2 from the germline V gene are SGHVS and FQNEAQ. V shed 3 bases and J shed 9 bases, with 15 bases lying between them. CDR3 size: 14 residues. CDR3 bases: TGTGCCAGCAGCTTTGAGGGAGGAGAGGGGCCCCAGCATTTT. Amino acid sequence: CASSFEGGEGPQHF. Complete variable domain (other parts from reference TRBV7-8 and TRBJ1-5): GAGVSQSPRYKVAKRGQDVALRCDPISGHVSLFWYQQALGQGPEFLTYFQNEAQLDKSGLPSDRFFAERPEGSVSTLKIQRTQQEDSAVYLCASSFEGGEGPQHFGDGTRLSIL.

The chain uses TRBV28 and TRBJ1-1, with D perhaps TRBD1 (5 bases). Trimming stripped 7 bases from V and 1 base from J, with 10 bases between. From germline, CDR1 is MDHEN and CDR2 SYDVKM. The CDR3 loop spans 13 amino acids. The CDR3 DNA is TGTGCCAGCACACCCGGGGGGAACACTGAAGCTTTCTTT. This encodes CASTPGGNTEAFF.

V is TRBV3-1 (or the pseudogene TRBV3-2) and J is TRBJ2-5; TRBD2 matches at 8 bases. V shed 6 bases and J 5 bases; nucleotides not matched to a gene: 8. The CDR3 totals 14 residues. Germline loops: CDR1 LGHDT, CDR2 YNNKEL (reference sequence). The CDR3 coding sequence is TGTGCCAGCAGACCCGGGGGGGATGGGGAGACCCAGTACTTC. This sequence encodes CASRPGGDGETQYF.

The gene calls are TRBV4-1 and TRBJ2-7, with 7 bases that match TRBD2. CDR1 is MGHRA, CDR2 YSYEKL, per germline. CDR3 size: 20 residues. V dropped 5 bases and J dropped 0; count of bases not matched to a gene: 22. CDR3 sequence: CASSSLRGGSSLGGSYEQYF. Written as DNA, the CDR3 is TGCGCCAGCAGCTCCCTGCGGGGCGGGAGTTCCCTGGGAGGCTCCTACGAGCAGTACTTC.

The chain uses TRBV28 and TRBJ1-6; D perhaps matches TRBD1 (5 bases). The CDR3 is 15 residues long. The germline V and J ends were trimmed by 5 bases and 9 bases, with 17 bases remaining between them. From germline, CDR1 is MDHEN and CDR2 SYDVKM. CDR3 residues: CASSTSRGPTSPLHF. CDR3 sequence (DNA): TGTGCCAGCAGTACCTCAAGGGGCCCGACTTCACCCCTCCACTTT.

The V call is TRBV29-1, the J call TRBJ1-1; D is unclear. Trimming stripped 4 bases from V and 1 base from J, with 16 bases between. CDR3 length equals 15 residues. Germline V CDR1 and CDR2: SQVTM, ANQGSEA. As DNA, the CDR3 is TGCAGCGTTGGCGGGCCCCAATATCCGAACACTGAAGCTTTCTTT. Amino acids: CSVGGPQYPNTEAFF. Together with reference TRBV29-1 and TRBJ1-1, the CDR3 gives the full variable domain: SAVISQKPSRDICQRGTSLTIQCQVDSQVTMMFWYRQQPGQSLTLIATANQGSEATYESGFVIDKFPISRPNLTFSTLTVSNMSPEDSSIYLCSVGGPQYPNTEAFFGQGTRLTVV.

This chain links TRBV20-1 with TRBJ2-1; D not certain. Germline V gene sequence: CDR1 DFQATT, CDR2 SNEGSKA (reference sequence). CDR3 length: 11 residues. The chain's CDR3 is CSAVQYNEQFF. CDR3 in DNA: TGCAGCGCAGTCCAGTACAATGAGCAGTTCTTC.

The chain links TRBV29-1 to TRBJ2-5; 9 bases agree with TRBD1. Germline V gives CDR1 SQVTM, CDR2 ANQGSEA. Trimming removed 3 bases from V and 5 bases from J; junction bases left unmatched: 4. The CDR3 contains 13 residues. In DNA form, the CDR3 reads TGCAGCGTTGAGGACAGGGGTTTGGAGACCCAGTACTTC. Translated: CSVEDRGLETQYF. Looking up the rest from reference TRBV29-1 and TRBJ2-5 gives the full variable domain: SAVISQKPSRDICQRGTSLTIQCQVDSQVTMMFWYRQQPGQSLTLIATANQGSEATYESGFVIDKFPISRPNLTFSTLTVSNMSPEDSSIYLCSVEDRGLETQYFGPGTRLLVL.

V gene TRBV25-1 combines with J gene TRBJ2-3, with TRBD1 matching over 10 bases. CDR1 is MGHDK, CDR2 SYGVNS, per germline. The CDR3 is 16 amino acids. The ends lost 1 base at V and 3 bases at J; junction bases unmatched: 4. CDR3 in amino acids: CASSEFSGQGTDTQYF. In DNA form, the CDR3 reads TGTGCCAGCAGTGAATTCTCGGGACAGGGGACAGATACGCAGTATTTT.

The rearrangement joins TRBV9 to TRBJ2-7; D is undetermined. The ends were cut back, 0 bases at V and 5 bases at J, with 15 bases in the middle. The CDR3 extends over 15 amino acids. Germline lookup yields CDR1 SGDLS and CDR2 YYNGEE. The CDR3 is CASSVAIGYPHEQYF. In nucleotides, the CDR3 is TGTGCCAGCAGCGTAGCTATCGGCTACCCACACGAGCAGTACTTC.

The chain carries TRBV5-1 and TRBJ1-2; D is perhaps TRBD1 (5 bases). Trimming cost V 0 bases and J 4 bases, with 19 bases left between them. CDR3 length: 17 residues. CDR1 SGHRS and CDR2 YFSETQ come from the germline V gene. This chain's CDR3 is CASSLAGAVSLSYGYTF. DNA for the CDR3: TGCGCCAGCAGCTTGGCCGGGGCCGTTTCCCTTAGCTATGGCTACACCTTC.

V is TRBV5-8 and J is TRBJ2-3; no clear D. The CDR3 sequence is 13 residues long. V dropped 5 bases and J dropped 0 bases, with 7 bases sitting between them. Germline V lookup: CDR1 SGHTS, CDR2 YDEGEE. Here the CDR3 reads CASRLISTDTQYF. In nucleotides, the CDR3 is TGTGCCAGCAGACTAATTAGCACAGATACGCAGTATTTT.

The chain is built from TRBV11-3 and TRBJ2-2, with no clear D. The germline gives CDR1 SGHNT, CDR2 YENEEA. There are 14 residues in the CDR3. Trimming shortened V by 5 bases and J by 0 bases, and 7 bases separated the two germline ends. CDR3 coding DNA: TGTGCCAGCAGCACCTCAACGAACACCGGGGAGCTGTTTTTT. It specifies CASSTSTNTGELFF.